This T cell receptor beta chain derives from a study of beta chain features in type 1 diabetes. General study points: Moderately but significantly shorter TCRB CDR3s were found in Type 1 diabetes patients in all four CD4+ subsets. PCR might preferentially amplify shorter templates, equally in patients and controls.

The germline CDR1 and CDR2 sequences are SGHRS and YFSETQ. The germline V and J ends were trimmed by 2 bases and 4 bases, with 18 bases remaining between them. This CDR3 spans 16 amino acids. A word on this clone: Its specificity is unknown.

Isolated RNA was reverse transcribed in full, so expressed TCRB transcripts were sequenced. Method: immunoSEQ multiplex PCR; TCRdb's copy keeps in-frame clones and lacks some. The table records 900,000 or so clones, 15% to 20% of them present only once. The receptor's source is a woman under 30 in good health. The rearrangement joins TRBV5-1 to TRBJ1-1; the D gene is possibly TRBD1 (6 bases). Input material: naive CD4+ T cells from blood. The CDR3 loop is CASSFAVGRGGTEAFF. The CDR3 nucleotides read TGCGCCAGCAGCTTTGCGGTCGGCAGGGGAGGCACTGAAGCTTTCTTT.